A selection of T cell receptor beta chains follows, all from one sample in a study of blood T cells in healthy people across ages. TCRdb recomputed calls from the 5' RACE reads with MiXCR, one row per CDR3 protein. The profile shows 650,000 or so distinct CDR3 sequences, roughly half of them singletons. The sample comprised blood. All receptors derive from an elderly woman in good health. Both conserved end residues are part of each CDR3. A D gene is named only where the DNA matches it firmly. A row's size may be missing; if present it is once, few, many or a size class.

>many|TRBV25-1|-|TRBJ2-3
TGTGCCAGCAGTGAGAGCGGACGGGATACGCAGTATTTT
CASSESGRDTQYF
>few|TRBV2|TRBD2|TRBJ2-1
TGTGCCAGCAGTAGACTAGCGGGATCCTACAATGAGCAGTTCTTC
CASSRLAGSYNEQFF
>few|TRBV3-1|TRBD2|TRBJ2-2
TGTGCCAGCAGCTACGGACTAGCGGGTAACACCGGGGAGCTGTTTTTT
CASSYGLAGNTGELFF
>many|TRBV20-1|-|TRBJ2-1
TGCAGTGTGTCGCGCCTGTACAATGAGCAGTTCTTC
CSVSRLYNEQFF
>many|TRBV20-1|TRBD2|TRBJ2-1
TGCAGTGCTAGAGAATATCTAGCGGGGGTTCTCGACAATGAGCAGTTCTTC
CSAREYLAGVLDNEQFF
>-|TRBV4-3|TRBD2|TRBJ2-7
TGCGCCAGCAGCCAAGGGACTAGCGGGGGTTCTGGCGAGCAGTACTTC
CASSQGTSGGSGEQYF
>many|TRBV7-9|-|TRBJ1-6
TGTGCCAGCAGCTTAGACACGACCCATTCACCCCTCCACTTT
CASSLDTTHSPLHF
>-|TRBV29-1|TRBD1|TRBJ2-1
TGCAGCGTTTTGCTGACAGGGTACTACAATGAGCAGTTCTTC
CSVLLTGYYNEQFF
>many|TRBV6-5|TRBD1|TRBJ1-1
TGTGCCAGCAGAACACTTGGACAGGCGAACACTGAAGCTTTCTTT
CASRTLGQANTEAFF
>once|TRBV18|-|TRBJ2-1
TGTGCCAGCTCACCACAAAAGAGCTCCTACAATGAGCAGTTCTTC
CASSPQKSSYNEQFF
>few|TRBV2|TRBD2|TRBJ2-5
TGTGCCAGCAGCCTAGCGGGAGGTATCGAAGAGACCCAGTACTTC
CASSLAGGIEETQYF
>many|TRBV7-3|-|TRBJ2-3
TGTGCCAGCAGCTTAAACGGGGGCGCAGATACGCAGTATTTT
CASSLNGGADTQYF
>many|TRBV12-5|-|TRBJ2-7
TGTGCTAGTGGTTTGCAGTGGGAGCCCTACGAGCAGTACTTC
CASGLQWEPYEQYF
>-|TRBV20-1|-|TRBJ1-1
TGCAGTGCTATACCCAGTACAACCACTGAAGCTTTCTTT
CSAIPSTTTEAFF
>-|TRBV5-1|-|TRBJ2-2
TGCGCCAGCAGTCGGGTGCGGGCCGACGGGGAGCTGTTTTTT
CASSRVRADGELFF
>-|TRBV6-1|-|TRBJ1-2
TGTGCCAGCCGGTTACGAGGCGGCAGCTATGGCTACACCTTC
CASRLRGGSYGYTF
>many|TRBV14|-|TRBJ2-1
TGTGCCAGCAGCCAGGATTACCCCTCCTACAATGAGCAGTTCTTC
CASSQDYPSYNEQFF
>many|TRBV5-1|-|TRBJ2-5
TGCGCCAGCAGCTGGGGACTTCAAAGACAAGAGACCCAGTACTTC
CASSWGLQRQETQYF
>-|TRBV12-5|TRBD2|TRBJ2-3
TGTGCTAGTGGCCCTTGGGAGGGAGATACGCAGTATTTT
CASGPWEGDTQYF
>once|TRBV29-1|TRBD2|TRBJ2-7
TGCAGCGTGGTACTAGCGGGAGGGCCCTACGAGCAGTACTTC
CSVVLAGGPYEQYF
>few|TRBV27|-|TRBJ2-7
TGTGCCAGCAGTTTCAGTCCCATCAATGAGCAGTACTTC
CASSFSPINEQYF
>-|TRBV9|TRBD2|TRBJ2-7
TGTGCCAGCAGCGTACGGGGGGGTAAGAGCGAGCCTTTCTCCTACGAGCAGTACTTC
CASSVRGGKSEPFSYEQYF
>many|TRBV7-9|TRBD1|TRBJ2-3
TGTGCCAGCAGGCAGGGACAGGGTATGTCCGATACGCAGTATTTT
CASRQGQGMSDTQYF
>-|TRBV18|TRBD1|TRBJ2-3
TGTGCCAGCTCACCTACAGGGGATGGGACAGATACGCAGTATTTT
CASSPTGDGTDTQYF
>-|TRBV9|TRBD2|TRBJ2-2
TGTGCCAGCAGCGCGGGACTAGCCAGCGGCGGGGAGCTGTTTTTT
CASSAGLASGGELFF
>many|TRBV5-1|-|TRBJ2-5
TGCGCCAGCAGCTTAAGCGTTGCAAACCAAGAGACCCAGTACTTC
CASSLSVANQETQYF
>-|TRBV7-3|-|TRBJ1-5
TGTGCCAGCAGCCTTATACGGCGATGGTTTTATCAGCCCCAGCATTTT
CASSLIRRWFYQPQHF
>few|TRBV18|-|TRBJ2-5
TGTGCCAGCTCACGACAGAGCCAAGAGACCCAGTACTTC
CASSRQSQETQYF
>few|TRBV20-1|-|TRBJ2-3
TGCAGTGCCAAGACGACAGGGAGGGGAGGAACAGATACGCAGTATTTT
CSAKTTGRGGTDTQYF
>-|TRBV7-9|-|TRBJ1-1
TGTGCCAGCACCACAGACTTCGGGACTGAAGCTTTCTTT
CASTTDFGTEAFF
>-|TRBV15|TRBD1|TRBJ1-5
TGTGCCACCAGCGGAAAACATGGACAGGTCAATCAGCCCCAGCATTTT
CATSGKHGQVNQPQHF
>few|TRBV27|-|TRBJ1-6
TGTGCCAGCAGTCCTATCACAGGGAAGAGGGGGAATTCACCCCTCCACTTT
CASSPITGKRGNSPLHF
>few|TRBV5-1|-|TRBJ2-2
TGCGCCAGCAGCTTGGCGCGCGACAACGGGGAGCTGTTTTTT
CASSLARDNGELFF
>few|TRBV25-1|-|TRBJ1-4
TGTGCCAGCAGACTACAGGGAAATGAAAAACTGTTTTTT
CASRLQGNEKLFF
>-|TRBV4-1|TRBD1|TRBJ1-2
TGCGCCAGCAGCCAACGGGACAGGGCGCCGGGAGGCTACACCTTC
CASSQRDRAPGGYTF
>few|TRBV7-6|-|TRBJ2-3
TGTGCCAGCAGCCTCAGTCTGAACACAGATACGCAGTATTTT
CASSLSLNTDTQYF
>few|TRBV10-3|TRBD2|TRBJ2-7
TGTGCCATCAGCGGTCTAGCGGGAAAAGGGTACGAGCAGTACTTC
CAISGLAGKGYEQYF
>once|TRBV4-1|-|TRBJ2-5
TGCGCCAGCAGCCAAGAGCCCGGACTCCCAAGGGAGACCCAGTACTTC
CASSQEPGLPRETQYF
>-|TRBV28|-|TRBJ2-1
TGTGCCAGCTTATTATATGAGCAGTTCTTC
CASLLYEQFF
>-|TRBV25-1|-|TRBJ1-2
TGTGCCAGCAGTCCGTCCCCAGGGACCGACTATGGCTACACCTTC
CASSPSPGTDYGYTF
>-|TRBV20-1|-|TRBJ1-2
TGCAGTGCTGAAAGGGTAACCTATGGCTACACCTTC
CSAERVTYGYTF
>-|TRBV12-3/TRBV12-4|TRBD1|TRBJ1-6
TGTGCCAGCAGTCCGCGGACAGGGCGGAATAATTCACCCCTCCACTTT
CASSPRTGRNNSPLHF
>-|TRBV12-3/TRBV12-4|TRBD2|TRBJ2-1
TGTGCCAGCAGAATCTCCGGGACTAGCGGGGGGGATTCCTACAATGAGCAGTTCTTC
CASRISGTSGGDSYNEQFF
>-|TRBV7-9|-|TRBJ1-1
TGTGCCAGCCGACGGGAGAACACTGAAGCTTTCTTT
CASRRENTEAFF
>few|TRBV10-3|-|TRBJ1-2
TGTGCCATCAGTGAGGGCGGGGGCTCCTATGGCTACACCTTC
CAISEGGGSYGYTF
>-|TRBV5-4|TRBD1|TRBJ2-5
TGTGCCAGCAGCCCACGACAGGGAGTTGCAGAGACCCAGTACTTC
CASSPRQGVAETQYF
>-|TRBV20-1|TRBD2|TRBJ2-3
TGCAGTGTGGATAGCGGGGCTCGGGGGGATACGCAGTATTTT
CSVDSGARGDTQYF
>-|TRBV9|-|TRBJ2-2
TGTGCCAGCAGCGTGGCCTCTGGGGAGACCGAGGAGCTGTTTTTT
CASSVASGETEELFF
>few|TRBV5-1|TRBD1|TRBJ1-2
TGCGCCAGCAGCGTCGCCGGGACAGGTGATGGCTACACCTTC
CASSVAGTGDGYTF
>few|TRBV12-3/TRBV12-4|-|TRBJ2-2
TGTGCCAGCAGTGACGGGGACACCGGGGAGCTGTTTTTT
CASSDGDTGELFF